Given below is one T cell receptor (beta chain) in context. Antigen unknown. The data derive from a study of human T cells and chemical hapten exposure. About the research overall: Diphenylcyclopropenone was applied weekly to patients' scalps across the roughly 23-week study. Study-level points and caveats: Among expanded TCRs, significantly more large CDR3 similarity clusters formed than among controls.

Documented time point: patch test 3, about 24 weeks after DPC sensitization. As for treatment: therapeutic diphenylcyclopropenone sensitization with weekly scalp DPC. Within the library, unique molecular identifiers were attached to each individual cDNA molecule. Authors' analysis steps: A per-sample median of 95,638 TCRs was observed, with counts ranging from roughly 23,224 to 750,000. Each CDR3 protein is one row after TCRdb ran MiXCR on the RACE reads. These V and J calls are TCRdb output, not the study's own analysis. This repertoire shows around 110,000 distinct CDR3 sequences, roughly 10% found once; its top ten account for more than 2%. This CDR3 is 16 amino acids long. Germline CDR1 is SGHDN and CDR2 is FVKESK. Between the trimmed V and J ends, which lost 1 base and 3 bases, there was a span of 13 bases.

Material: whole blood, obtained in connection with sensitization to the hapten diphenylcyclopropenone (DPC). The sequence derives from a woman aged 45-59 years with alopecia areata. Some clones in this sample may be carry-over from other donors' samples. The J gene is TRBJ2-4, the V gene TRBV14; unclear D gene. CDR3 nucleotides: TGTGCCAGCAGCCAAGTCATCGGTCAGAGCAAAAACATTCAGTACTTC. Protein: CASSQVIGQSKNIQYF.